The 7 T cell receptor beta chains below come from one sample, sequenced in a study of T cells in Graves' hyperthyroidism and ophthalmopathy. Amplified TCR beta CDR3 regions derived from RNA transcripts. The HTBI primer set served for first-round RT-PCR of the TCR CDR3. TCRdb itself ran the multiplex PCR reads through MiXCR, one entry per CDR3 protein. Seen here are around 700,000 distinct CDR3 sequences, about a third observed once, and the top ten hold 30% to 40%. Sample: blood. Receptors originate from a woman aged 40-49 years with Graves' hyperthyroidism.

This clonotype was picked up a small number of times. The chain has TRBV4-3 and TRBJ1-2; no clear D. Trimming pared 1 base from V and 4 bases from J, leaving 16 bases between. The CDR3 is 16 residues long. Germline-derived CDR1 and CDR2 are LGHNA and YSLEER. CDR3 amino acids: CASSQGRAMDFYGYTF. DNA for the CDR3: TGCGCCAGCAGCCAAGGGAGGGCGATGGATTTCTATGGCTACACCTTC.

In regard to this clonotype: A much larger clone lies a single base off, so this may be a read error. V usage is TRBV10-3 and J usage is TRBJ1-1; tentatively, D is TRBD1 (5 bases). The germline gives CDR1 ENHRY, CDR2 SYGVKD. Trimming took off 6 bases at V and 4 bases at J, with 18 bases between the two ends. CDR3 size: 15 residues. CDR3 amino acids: CAISTPDGGGTEAFF. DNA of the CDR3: TGTGCCATCAGCACCCCGGACGGGGGTGGCACTGAAGCTTTCTTT.

CDR3 coding DNA: TGTGCCACTCAACCGGGACAGGATGAAAAACTGTTTTTT. This sequence encodes CATQPGQDEKLFF. The chain uses TRBV10-3 and TRBJ1-4; 8 bases are shared with TRBD1. The CDR3 contains 13 residues. Germline CDR1 and CDR2: ENHRY and SYGVKD. Trimming took 10 bases from V and 6 from J; bases not matched to a gene: 7.

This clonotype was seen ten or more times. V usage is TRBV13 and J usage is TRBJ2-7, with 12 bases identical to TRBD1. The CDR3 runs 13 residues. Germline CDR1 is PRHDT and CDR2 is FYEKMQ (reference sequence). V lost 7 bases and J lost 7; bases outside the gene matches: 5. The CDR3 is CASKGQGAYEQYF. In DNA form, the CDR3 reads TGTGCCAGCAAGGGACAGGGGGCGTATGAGCAGTACTTC.

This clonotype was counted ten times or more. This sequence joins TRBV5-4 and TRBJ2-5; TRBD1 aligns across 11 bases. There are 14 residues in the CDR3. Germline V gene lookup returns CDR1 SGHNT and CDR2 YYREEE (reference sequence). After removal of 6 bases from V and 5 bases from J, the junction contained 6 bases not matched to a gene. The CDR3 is CASNGQGASETQYF. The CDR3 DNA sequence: TGTGCCAGCAACGGACAGGGGGCCAGTGAGACCCAGTACTTC.

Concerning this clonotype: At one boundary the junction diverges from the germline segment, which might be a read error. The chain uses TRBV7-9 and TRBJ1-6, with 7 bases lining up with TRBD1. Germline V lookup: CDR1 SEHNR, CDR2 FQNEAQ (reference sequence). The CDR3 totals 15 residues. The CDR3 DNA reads TGTACCAGCAGCTCTACCGGGACAGCCAATTCACCCCTCCACTTT. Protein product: CTSSSTGTANSPLHF.

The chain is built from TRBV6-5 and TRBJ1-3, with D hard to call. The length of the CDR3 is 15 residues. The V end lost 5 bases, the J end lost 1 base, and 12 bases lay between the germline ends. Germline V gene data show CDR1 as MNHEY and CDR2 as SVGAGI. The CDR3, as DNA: TGTGCCAGCAGTCTTGATATGAGTTCTGGAAACACCATATATTTT. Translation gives CASSLDMSSGNTIYF.